This T cell receptor (beta chain) was captured in a study of OX40 agonist ivuxolimab in advanced cancers. Findings and caveats of the study: Part of the nonresponder group also had normalized T-cell clonal expansion that was low.

As regards this clone: The antigen is unknown.

Data came from immunoSEQ multiplex PCR; TCRdb stores just in-frame clones and leaves some out. The sample lists 20,000 to 25,000 clones; over 75% were seen once. This receptor was taken from an adult with an advanced solid tumor such as melanoma, head and neck, liver or kidney cancer. The source was CD4+ or CD8+ T cells sorted from blood, collected in a trial of the OX40 agonist ivuxolimab.

The CDR3, as DNA: TGTGCCAGCAGCCCTCCGGGACAGGGACGCTATGGCTACACCTTC. As protein: CASSPPGQGRYGYTF. The chain couples TRBV7-2 to TRBJ1-2, with TRBD1 matching over 9 bases. There are 15 residues in the CDR3. Unmatched junction bases numbered 8, after V lost 5 bases and J lost 4 bases. Germline CDR1 SGHTA, CDR2 FQGNSA.